This T cell receptor beta chain was recorded in a study of tumor-infiltrating lymphocytes in primary liver carcinoma. Across the whole study: Samples returned roughly 3.5 to 7.5 million productive TCRbeta reads, a yield that was similar across tissue types. Findings and caveats of the study: Pairs of tumor regions overlapped more than tumor-adjacent and tumor-blood pairs did.

Starting material for RNA and DNA co-extraction consisted of about 20-30 mg of unsorted bulk tissue. Each tumor specimen held more than 80% viable tumor cells. Remarks on this clonotype: Antigen unknown. Germline and junction disagree at one end, which may indicate a read error.

TCR beta cDNA was reverse-transcribed from 450 to 500 ng of total RNA. The reaction used a constant-region primer and ProtoScript II reverse transcriptase. Researchers made the TCR beta libraries by running three nested multiplex PCR rounds with slightly modified ARM-PCR. TCRdb ran MiXCR on the multiplex PCR reads and lists one entry per CDR3 protein. The sample holds 20,000 to 25,000 distinct CDR3 sequences, 80% seen once. Sequenced material: liver tumor tissue from sampling region 2. This sample's subset: tumor region T2, inferior pole. The TCR originated in a woman under 40 with primary liver carcinoma and hepatitis B virus infection.

The CDR3 loop reads CASRGWDMNTGVLFF. CDR3 nucleotide sequence: TGTGCCAGCCGGGGGTGGGATATGAACACCGGGGTGCTGTTTTTT. The chain has TRBV12-3 or TRBV12-4 and TRBJ2-2; possibly TRBD2 for D (6 bases). The CDR3 sequence is 15 residues long.